This TCR beta chain was identified during a study of blood T cells in healthy people across ages. Study at large: Template switching caught about one barcoded beta molecule for each two T cells. Overall study results and limits: TCR beta diversity, measured per million T cells, fell in a roughly linear way with age. Naive T cell percentage showed a strong correlation with the diversity of TCR beta. Possibly, changes in expanded clonotypes were confounded because donor CMV status was unknown.

A second PCR of roughly 6 to 12 cycles used a sample-barcoded 5' primer and a J-beta primer mix. Each CDR3 protein gets one entry after TCRdb re-called the 5' RACE reads with MiXCR. This sample has about 570,000 distinct CDR3 sequences, with about 26% found just once. In its sample, this clonotype was seen a few times. The antigen is unknown. Sequencing was carried out using blood. The receptor's source is a woman in her 70s in good health.

This CDR3 is CASSPDSGGQETQYF. The DNA of the CDR3 is TGTGCCAGCAGCCCAGATAGCGGGGGGCAAGAGACCCAGTACTTC. This chain joins TRBV9 and TRBJ2-5; TRBD2 aligns across 10 bases. After removal of 4 bases from V and 2 bases from J, the junction contained 5 bases not matched to a gene. The CDR3 spans 15 residues. CDR1 and CDR2 (germline): SGDLS, YYNGEE. The variable domain in full, with the rest retrieved from reference TRBV9 and TRBJ2-5, is DSGVTQTPKHLITATGQRVTLRCSPRSGDLSVYWYQQSLDQGLQFLIQYYNGEERAKGNILERFSAQQFPDLHSELNLSSLELGDSALYFCASSPDSGGQETQYFGPGTRLLVL.